One sample yielded the 13 T cell receptor beta chains listed below, sequenced in a study of shared clonotypes between healthy human individuals. Here immunoSEQ multiplex PCR was the method, and the copy in TCRdb shows in-frame clones only, minus some. The profile shows 2 million to 2.5 million clones, around 95% of them singletons. What was sequenced was naive CD4+ T cells sorted from blood. Subset noted: CD45RA+ positively selected. The receptors stem from a man younger than 30 in good health.

The genes are TRBV10-3 and TRBJ2-1; TRBD1 matches 7 bases. The junction had 7 bases not matched to a gene; V was cut back by 5 bases and J by 6 bases. Germline assignment: CDR1 ENHRY and CDR2 SYGVKD. The CDR3 consists of 14 residues. CDR3 in DNA: TGTGCCATCAGTCGGGACAGTGTTGCCAATGAGCAGTTCTTC. Translation: CAISRDSVANEQFF.

The chain recombines TRBV5-1 with TRBJ1-4, with TRBD1 identical over 10 bases. With 0 bases clipped from V and 8 bases from J, the junction kept 4 bases outside the gene matches. Germline CDR1 SGHRS, CDR2 YFSETQ. The CDR3 consists of 15 residues. The CDR3 protein is CASSLEGTGAEKLFF. As DNA, the CDR3 is TGCGCCAGCAGCTTGGAAGGGACAGGGGCCGAAAAACTGTTTTTT. The full variable domain, with the rest looked up from reference TRBV5-1 and TRBJ1-4, is KAGVTQTPRYLIKTRGQQVTLSCSPISGHRSVSWYQQTPGQGLQFLFEYFSETQRNKGNFPGRFSGRQFSNSRSEMNVSTLELGDSALYLCASSLEGTGAEKLFFGSGTQLSVL.

The CDR3 loop is CASSLAGTSLTYEQYF. In nucleotides, the CDR3 is TGCGCCAGCAGCTTGGCCGGGACTAGCCTGACCTACGAGCAGTACTTC. The rearrangement joins TRBV5-1 to TRBJ2-7, with 9 bases lining up with TRBD2. The V gene end was trimmed by 0 bases and the J gene end by 2 bases; junction bases not matched to a gene: 6. This CDR3 has 16 amino acids. From germline, CDR1 is SGHRS and CDR2 YFSETQ.

The V and J genes are TRBV28 and TRBJ2-7, with D perhaps being TRBD1 or TRBD2 (6 bases each). Deletions cut 4 bases from V and 0 bases from J, with 16 bases between. Germline V gives CDR1 MDHEN, CDR2 SYDVKM. This CDR3 has 16 amino acids. CDR3 nucleotides: TGTGCCAGCAGTTCGGGGGCCCTACCGAGCTCCTACGAGCAGTACTTC. This encodes CASSSGALPSSYEQYF.

The V gene is TRBV5-1, the J gene TRBJ2-7; TRBD1 aligns across 9 bases. The V and J ends lost 2 bases and 3 bases, in that order; junction bases with no gene match: 6. Germline CDR1 is SGHRS and CDR2 is YFSETQ. The CDR3 sequence is 15 residues long. The CDR3 DNA follows: TGCGCCAGCAGCTTACACCGGGACAGGGTCTACGAGCAGTACTTC. This translates into CASSLHRDRVYEQYF. The full variable domain, completed using reference TRBV5-1 and TRBJ2-7, is KAGVTQTPRYLIKTRGQQVTLSCSPISGHRSVSWYQQTPGQGLQFLFEYFSETQRNKGNFPGRFSGRQFSNSRSEMNVSTLELGDSALYLCASSLHRDRVYEQYFGPGTRLTVT.

The chain links TRBV5-5 to TRBJ1-5; perhaps TRBD1 as D (6 bases). The CDR3 spans 15 residues. CDR1 SGHKS and CDR2 YYEKEE come from the germline V gene (reference sequence). Deletions cut 1 base from V and 9 bases from J, with 17 bases between. CDR3 residues: CASSLYQGSGGPQHF. DNA for the CDR3: TGTGCCAGCAGCTTGTATCAGGGGAGCGGGGGGCCCCAGCATTTT.

This rearrangement joins TRBV7-2 to TRBJ1-6, with TRBD1 matching 7 bases. The CDR3 spans 13 residues. Germline CDR1 is SGHTA and CDR2 is FQGNSA. V was pared by 8 bases and J by 7 bases, with 5 bases of the junction left unmatched. The CDR3 loop reads CASSGQPNSPLHF. CDR3 bases: TGTGCCAGCTCGGGACAGCCAAATTCACCCCTCCACTTT.

V usage is TRBV25-1 and J usage is TRBJ2-3; weak D call: TRBD1 (6 bases). Germline V gives CDR1 MGHDK, CDR2 SYGVNS. CDR3 length: 14 residues. V lost 6 bases and J 3 bases, leaving 13 bases between the germline ends. Here the CDR3 DNA reads TGTGCCAGCAGGACGACAGGTGGAACAGATACGCAGTATTTT. The encoded protein is CASRTTGGTDTQYF.

This chain uses TRBV28 with TRBJ1-3, with D possibly matching TRBD1 (6 bases). The CDR3 consists of 15 residues. Trimming removed 7 bases at V and 4 bases at J, with 17 bases between. Germline V lookup: CDR1 MDHEN, CDR2 SYDVKM. The CDR3 is CASTPTQGAGNTIYF. CDR3 nucleotide sequence: TGTGCCAGCACCCCTACACAGGGTGCCGGAAACACCATATATTTT.

V and J are TRBV7-9 and TRBJ2-7, with D unresolved. Germline V gene sequence: CDR1 SEHNR, CDR2 FQNEAQ (reference sequence). This CDR3 contains 13 residues. Trimming removed 5 bases from V and 4 bases from J, with 12 bases in between. CDR3 sequence (DNA): TGTGCCAGCAGCGTCCGAAACTTTTACGAGCAGTACTTC. It translates to CASSVRNFYEQYF.

The chain carries TRBV5-1 and TRBJ2-5; D might be TRBD2 (5 bases). Per the germline V gene, CDR1 is SGHRS and CDR2 is YFSETQ. The CDR3 covers 14 residues. Between the trimmed V and J ends, which lost 6 bases and 0 bases, there was a span of 12 bases. The CDR3 bases are TGCGCCAGCACCCGAAGGACTGACCAAGAGACCCAGTACTTC. Its protein product is CASTRRTDQETQYF.

V gene TRBV6-1 combines with J gene TRBJ2-7; 10 bases are shared with TRBD2. The germline V gene has CDR1 MNHNS and CDR2 SASEGT. The length of the CDR3 is 15 residues. V shed 6 bases and J 0 bases; nucleotides not matched to a gene: 5. The CDR3 region is CASRTSGQSSYEQYF. The CDR3 DNA reads as TGTGCCAGCAGGACTAGCGGGCAAAGCTCCTACGAGCAGTACTTC.

This chain joins TRBV6-6 and TRBJ1-1; unclear D gene. The CDR3 sequence is 12 residues long. Germline loops: CDR1 MNHNY, CDR2 SVGAGI (reference sequence). Trimming took 2 bases from V and 13 from J, leaving 14 bases between them. The CDR3 region is CASSYEHGIDFF. The CDR3 DNA reads TGTGCCAGCAGTTACGAGCACGGTATAGATTTCTTT.